A single sample gave rise to the 20 T cell receptor beta chains below, sequenced in a study of blood T cell repertoires in COVID-19 (dated by TCRdb to 2020 to 2022). The library was made by the immunoSEQ multiplex PCR assay. In TCRdb, the immuneACCESS table is reduced to in-frame sequences with V and J assigned. These tables do not hold every clone; where another copy was compared, an unresolved V gene accounts for under half, and the others remain unexplained. Within this sample are 100,000 to 150,000 clones, with about 88% of them counted one time only. Over 1% of the sample rests with the top ten. Sequenced: peripheral blood. All receptors come from a woman of 80 years or more with acute or convalescent COVID-19.

The sample holds one count of this clone. The chain joins TRBV6-5 to TRBJ1-4; the D gene is possibly TRBD1 (6 bases). The germline CDR1 and CDR2 sequences are MNHEY and SVGAGI. V lost 8 bases and J lost 5, with 9 bases in between. The CDR3 consists of 12 residues. The CDR3 bases are TGTGCCAGCGGGACATTAAATGAAAAACTGTTTTTT. It specifies CASGTLNEKLFF.

The rearrangement joins TRBV2 to TRBJ1-4; 7 bases align to TRBD1. Germline V lookup: CDR1 SNHLY, CDR2 FYNNEI. The V and J ends lost 2 bases and 2 bases, in that order; junction bases with no gene match: 2. The CDR3 has 15 residues. CDR3 sequence (DNA): TGTGCCAGCAGTGAAAAGGGGGCGACTAATGAAAAACTGTTTTTT. Protein product: CASSEKGATNEKLFF.

Written as DNA, the CDR3 is TGTGCCACCAGTGATCGACAGGTCCAAGAGACCCAGTACTTC. Translated, it gives CATSDRQVQETQYF. This chain links TRBV24-1 with TRBJ2-5; D is possibly TRBD1 (6 bases). V dropped 3 bases and J dropped 1 base, with 8 bases sitting between them. Germline V gene sequence: CDR1 KGHDR, CDR2 SFDVKD. The CDR3 totals 14 residues.

The chain couples TRBV7-9 to TRBJ1-4, with TRBD1 as a possible D gene (6 bases). CDR1 and CDR2 from the germline V gene are SEHNR and FQNEAQ (reference sequence). V was trimmed by 3 bases and J by 0 bases, leaving 8 bases between them. The CDR3 contains 15 residues. CDR3 nucleotides: TGTGCCAGCAGCTTGCCAGGGGCAACTAATGAAAAACTGTTTTTT. Amino acid sequence: CASSLPGATNEKLFF.

The rearrangement links TRBV4-2 to TRBJ2-1, with 7 bases matching TRBD2. With V trimmed by 1 base and J by 4 bases, 10 bases remained unmatched. The CDR3 consists of 17 residues. Germline V gene lookup returns CDR1 LGHNA and CDR2 YNFKEQ. This CDR3 is CASSQVTPAGLYNEQFF. The DNA of the CDR3 is TGTGCCAGCAGCCAAGTCACCCCAGCGGGGCTATACAATGAGCAGTTCTTC.

This chain connects TRBV5-8 to TRBJ1-1; 7 bases fit TRBD1. This CDR3 spans 14 amino acids. The V and J ends lost 2 bases and 5 bases, in that order; junction bases with no gene match: 6. CDR1 is SGHTS and CDR2 is YDEGEE in the germline V gene. CDR3 nucleotides: TGTGCCAGCAGCTTAATGGGGGGACAGACTGAAGCTTTCTTT. It is translated as CASSLMGGQTEAFF.

The V and J genes are TRBV5-6 and TRBJ1-3; TRBD1 matches 9 bases. The junction had 10 bases not matched to a gene; V was cut back by 5 bases and J by 4 bases. CDR1 is SGHDT and CDR2 is YYEEEE in the germline V gene. The CDR3 length is 16 residues. The CDR3 is CASRLLGQGTGNTIYF. Here the CDR3 DNA reads TGTGCCAGCAGGCTGTTGGGACAGGGAACGGGAAACACCATATATTTT. The full variable domain, rest sourced from reference TRBV5-6 and TRBJ1-3, is DAGVTQSPTHLIKTRGQQVTLRCSPKSGHDTVSWYQQALGQGPQFIFQYYEEEERQRGNFPDRFSGHQFPNYSSELNVNALLLGDSALYLCASRLLGQGTGNTIYFGEGSWLTVV.

This chain uses TRBV10-3 with TRBJ2-4; unclear D gene. From germline, CDR1 is ENHRY and CDR2 SYGVKD. This CDR3 region has 13 residues. V shed 4 bases and J shed 5 bases, with 9 bases lying between them. CDR3: CAISVTSQNIQYF. Written as DNA, the CDR3 is TGTGCCATCAGTGTGACAAGTCAAAACATTCAGTACTTC.

This chain joins TRBV19 and TRBJ1-5; unclear D gene. This CDR3 is 16 amino acids long. Germline CDR1 reads LNHDA; CDR2 reads SQIVND (reference sequence). Deletions cut 6 bases from V and 2 bases from J, with 17 bases between. The CDR3 loop reads CASSPLSGSGNQPQHF. In DNA, the CDR3 is TGTGCCAGTAGCCCCTTGTCGGGGTCAGGCAATCAGCCCCAGCATTTT.

The chain couples TRBV5-6 to TRBJ1-2; 7 bases map to TRBD1. This CDR3 is 16 amino acids long. CDR1 SGHDT and CDR2 YYEEEE come from the germline V gene. The V and J ends lost 0 bases and 4 bases, in that order; junction bases with no gene match: 9. In DNA, the CDR3 is TGTGCCAGCAGCTTGGCTGGGACAGAGAAACTCTATGGCTACACCTTC. Residues: CASSLAGTEKLYGYTF.

The chain links TRBV9 to TRBJ2-7; a possible D gene is TRBD1 (5 bases). The CDR3 spans 13 residues. Trimming left V 3 bases short and J 1 base short, with 8 bases between. Germline V lookup: CDR1 SGDLS, CDR2 YYNGEE. As DNA, the CDR3 is TGTGCCAGCAGCGGTACAGGTTCCTACGAGCAGTACTTC. This codes for CASSGTGSYEQYF.

J is TRBJ2-7 and V is TRBV3-1 (or the pseudogene TRBV3-2), with 9 bases matching TRBD1. This CDR3 region has 13 residues. Germline V gene sequence: CDR1 LGHDT, CDR2 YNNKEL (reference sequence). V gave up 8 bases and J gave up 2 bases; unmatched junction bases: 4. The chain's CDR3 is CASGRQGAYEQYF. Here the CDR3 DNA reads TGTGCCAGCGGAAGACAGGGGGCCTACGAGCAGTACTTC.

The chain recombines TRBV5-6 with TRBJ1-1, with D possibly TRBD1 on 6 matching bases. CDR1 is SGHDT, CDR2 YYEEEE, per germline. CDR3 size: 14 residues. Trimming stripped 1 base from V and 4 bases from J, with 11 bases between. Here the CDR3 DNA reads TGTGCCAGCAGCTTGCCTGGGGGCGGCACTGAAGCTTTCTTT. Its protein is CASSLPGGGTEAFF.

This clone was counted only a few times. The chain links TRBV28 to TRBJ2-7; 8 positions agree with TRBD2. This CDR3 is built from 15 residues. Losses at the gene ends were 4 bases for V and 3 bases for J; bases not matched to a gene: 8. Germline V gene sequence: CDR1 MDHEN, CDR2 SYDVKM. In DNA form, the CDR3 reads TGTGCCAGCAGTTCCGGGACTAGAGTTTACTACGAGCAGTACTTC. Protein product: CASSSGTRVYYEQYF.

The rearrangement uses TRBV5-4 and TRBJ2-5; 7 bases are shared with TRBD1. The V gene end was trimmed by 5 bases and the J gene end by 2 bases; junction bases not matched to a gene: 9. The CDR3 sequence is 15 residues long. CDR1 SGHNT and CDR2 YYREEE come from the germline V gene (reference sequence). The CDR3, as DNA: TGTGCCAGCAGTCTCGGACAGGCGAATCAAGAGACCCAGTACTTC. This codes for CASSLGQANQETQYF.

The chain is built from TRBV5-4 and TRBJ1-2; 8 bases agree with TRBD1. Germline V gene data show CDR1 as SGHNT and CDR2 as YYREEE (reference sequence). The CDR3 is 13 residues long. V shed 4 bases and J 8 bases; nucleotides not matched to a gene: 7. The CDR3 loop reads CASSPDRESGYTF. In DNA form, the CDR3 reads TGTGCCAGCAGCCCGGACAGGGAGTCCGGCTACACCTTC. The variable domain in full, with the rest retrieved from reference TRBV5-4 and TRBJ1-2, is ETGVTQSPTHLIKTRGQQVTLRCSSQSGHNTVSWYQQALGQGPQFIFQYYREEENGRGNFPPRFSGLQFPNYSSELNVNALELDDSALYLCASSPDRESGYTFGSGTRLTVV.

This CDR3 reads CASSLAMDRTHYGYTF. The CDR3 DNA is TGTGCCAGCAGCTTGGCAATGGATAGGACACACTATGGCTACACCTTC. The V call is TRBV5-4, the J call TRBJ1-2; D perhaps matches TRBD1 (5 bases). With 0 bases removed from V and 3 bases from J, the gap between germline ends came to 15 bases. The germline gives CDR1 SGHNT, CDR2 YYREEE (reference sequence). CDR3 length: 16 residues.

The V call is TRBV10-3, the J call TRBJ2-3, with D tentatively TRBD2 (5 bases). The germline V and J ends were trimmed by 5 bases and 2 bases, with 14 bases remaining between them. The CDR3 has 15 amino acids. CDR1 is ENHRY, CDR2 SYGVKD, per germline. CDR3 sequence: CAISQRERATDTQYF. CDR3 sequence (DNA): TGTGCCATCAGTCAAAGGGAGAGAGCCACAGATACGCAGTATTTT.

The chain employs TRBV9 and TRBJ2-1, with a tentative D call TRBD2 (5 bases). Germline V gene sequence: CDR1 SGDLS, CDR2 YYNGEE. This CDR3 has 14 amino acids. The V and J ends lost 3 bases and 6 bases respectively, with 13 bases between them. CDR3 nucleotides: TGTGCCAGCAGCGGGATGCAGAGCGGCAATGAGCAGTTCTTC. Translation gives CASSGMQSGNEQFF.

V is TRBV28 and J is TRBJ1-1; D not resolved. Between the trimmed V and J ends, which lost 6 bases and 1 base, there was a span of 15 bases. Germline CDR1 reads MDHEN; CDR2 reads SYDVKM. This CDR3 has 15 residues. CDR3: CASSSPTSRNTEAFF. CDR3 nucleotides: TGTGCCAGCAGCTCTCCGACTTCGAGGAACACTGAAGCTTTCTTT.